This T cell receptor beta chain was captured in a study of shared clonotypes between healthy human individuals. CD8 cells regarded as naive lacked CD45RO, were positively chosen for CCR7, and omitted terminally differentiated effector memory CD45RA+ cells. Among the donors, all were Caucasian adults who lived in Nashville, Tennessee. Replicate PCRs from sorted subsets contained roughly 200 ng DNA, which is tens of thousands of T cell genomes. Measured with immunoSEQ multiplex PCR; TCRdb has only the in-frame clones, and not every one. Here the sample spans 560,000 or so clones, roughly 95% being singletons. This clone was picked up one time. This CDR3 is 14 amino acids long. CDR1 and CDR2 (germline): MNHNS, SASEGT. J was trimmed by 4 bases and V by 6 bases; bases with no gene match: 6.

Input material: naive CD8+ T cells sorted from blood. This chain uses TRBV6-1 with TRBJ2-5, with TRBD2 matching 9 bases. The clonotype was recovered from a woman in her 30s in good health. The CDR3 sequence is CASSPLRGGETQYF. The CDR3 DNA sequence: TGTGCCAGCAGCCCCTTGCGGGGGGGAGAGACCCAGTACTTC.